These 13 T cell receptor beta chains originate from one sample sequenced in a study of T cell responses to AZD1222 COVID-19 vaccine. TCRdb's table, derived via immunoSEQ multiplex PCR, lists solely in-frame clones and lacks some. Of some 280,000 clones detected, about 94% appear once; the ten largest clones hold around 0.57%. The sequenced sample was peripheral blood, obtained 28 days after the second AZD1222 dose. All receptors derive from an adult who received the AZD1222 COVID-19 vaccine.

The chain recombines TRBV19 with TRBJ1-5, with 9 bases lining up with TRBD1. Losses at the gene ends were 7 bases for V and 5 bases for J; bases not matched to a gene: 9. CDR3 length: 15 amino acids. Germline CDR1 LNHDA, CDR2 SQIVND (reference sequence). The CDR3 nucleotides read TGTGCCAGTAAGGACAGGGGAGGGGACCATCAGCCCCAGCATTTT. This sequence encodes CASKDRGGDHQPQHF.

The chain uses TRBV2 and TRBJ1-4; D is undetermined. This CDR3 has 11 amino acids. Germline V lookup: CDR1 SNHLY, CDR2 FYNNEI. The V end lost 3 bases, the J end lost 15 bases, and 11 bases lay between the germline ends. The CDR3, as DNA: TGTGCCAGCAGTGAGGGCCCCTCGGTGTTTTTT. Translated: CASSEGPSVFF.

This sequence joins TRBV19 and TRBJ2-2; D is possibly TRBD1 (5 bases). The germline V gene encodes CDR1 LNHDA and CDR2 SQIVND (reference sequence). The CDR3 is 14 residues long. V lost 6 bases, J lost 5 bases, and 13 bases lay in between. The CDR3 sequence is CASRIGPGTGELFF. As DNA, the CDR3 is TGTGCCAGTAGGATCGGCCCAGGGACCGGGGAGCTGTTTTTT.

This clone was seen only once. The chain links TRBV11-2 to TRBJ1-2; D unclear. The CDR3 contains 14 residues. Germline V gene lookup returns CDR1 SGHAT and CDR2 FQNNGV. V lost 1 base and J lost 6, with 12 bases in between. The CDR3 is CASSLAGRAHGYTF. The CDR3, as DNA: TGTGCCAGCAGCTTAGCGGGAAGGGCCCATGGCTACACCTTC.

This clone appeared once. V usage is TRBV16 and J usage is TRBJ1-2; D not resolved. CDR3 length equals 15 residues. The germline V gene has CDR1 KGHSY and CDR2 FQNENV. Between the trimmed V and J ends, which lost 3 bases and 5 bases, there was a span of 16 bases. CDR3 in DNA: TGTGCCAGCAGCCACTCGAGCAAAATAAATTATGGCTACACCTTC. This encodes CASSHSSKINYGYTF. Filled out from reference TRBV16 and TRBJ1-2, the complete variable domain reads GEEVAQTPKHLVRGEGQKAKLYCAPIKGHSYVFWYQQVLKNEFKFLISFQNENVFDETGMPKERFSAKCLPNSPCSLEIQATKLEDSAVYFCASSHSSKINYGYTFGSGTRLTVV.

The chain recombines TRBV2 with TRBJ1-1, with TRBD1 identical over 9 bases. This CDR3 spans 13 amino acids. V lost 7 bases to trimming and J lost 5 bases; unmatched junction nucleotides: 5. CDR1 and CDR2 (germline): SNHLY, FYNNEI. This CDR3 is CASKGTGQTEAFF. DNA for the CDR3: TGTGCCAGCAAAGGGACAGGGCAAACTGAAGCTTTCTTT.

The chain is built from TRBV28 and TRBJ1-5; 7 bases line up with TRBD1. V gave up 2 bases and J gave up 9 bases; unmatched junction bases: 13. This CDR3 region has 16 residues. CDR1 is MDHEN, CDR2 SYDVKM, per germline. The CDR3, as DNA: TGTGCCAGCAGTTTAGAGGGGGCCGGACGAGCATCGCCCCAGCATTTT. As protein: CASSLEGAGRASPQHF.

The V and J genes are TRBV3-1 (or the pseudogene TRBV3-2) and TRBJ2-7; TRBD1 aligns across 7 bases. The V segment lost 3 bases and the J segment 0 bases; nucleotides outside the gene matches: 5. The CDR3 consists of 15 residues. The germline gives CDR1 LGHDT, CDR2 YNNKEL (reference sequence). The CDR3: CASSQFRQGSYEQYF. The CDR3 DNA is TGTGCCAGCAGCCAGTTCCGACAGGGCTCCTACGAGCAGTACTTC.

This clone was seen once. The V gene is TRBV5-4, the J gene TRBJ2-2; either TRBD1 or TRBD2 may supply D (5 bases each). Per germline, CDR1 SGHNT and CDR2 YYREEE (reference sequence). The CDR3 has 16 residues. The V end was cut by 2 bases, the J end by 4 bases, with 15 bases between. The CDR3 sequence is CASSLNGAWVTGELFF. CDR3 DNA sequence: TGTGCCAGCAGCTTAAACGGGGCTTGGGTCACCGGGGAGCTGTTTTTT.

V usage is TRBV12-5 and J usage is TRBJ1-2; D remains ambiguous. This CDR3 contains 14 residues. CDR1 and CDR2 from the germline V gene are LGHNT and FRNRAP. V was shortened by 1 base and J by 4 bases, with 10 bases between the two germline ends. The CDR3 region is CASGLGRLSYGYTF. As DNA, the CDR3 is TGTGCTAGTGGTTTGGGACGTCTGAGCTATGGCTACACCTTC.

V and J are TRBV15 and TRBJ2-5; D is tentatively TRBD1 or TRBD2 (6 bases each). The CDR3 has 14 amino acids. The V and J ends lost 4 bases and 1 base respectively, with 10 bases between them. Germline V gene data show CDR1 as LNHNV and CDR2 as YYDKDF (reference sequence). CDR3 DNA: TGTGCCACCAGCATGTGGGGGGCCCAAGAGACCCAGTACTTC. Translation: CATSMWGAQETQYF.

The chain links TRBV28 to TRBJ1-2; no reliable D call. V was clipped by 9 bases and J by 8 bases, with 16 bases between them. The CDR3 has 12 residues. Germline V CDR1 and CDR2: MDHEN, SYDVKM. The CDR3 spells CASALRALGYTF. For the CDR3, the DNA is TGTGCCAGTGCCCTGCGTGCCTTGGGCTACACCTTC.

The V and J genes are TRBV28 and TRBJ2-7, with 11 bases that match TRBD1. Losses at the gene ends were 7 bases for V and 0 bases for J; bases not matched to a gene: 8. The CDR3 has 16 residues. Germline-derived CDR1 and CDR2 are MDHEN and SYDVKM. The CDR3 coding sequence is TGTGCCAGCAATGGACAGGGGGCATTCTCCTCCTACGAGCAGTACTTC. Translation gives CASNGQGAFSSYEQYF.